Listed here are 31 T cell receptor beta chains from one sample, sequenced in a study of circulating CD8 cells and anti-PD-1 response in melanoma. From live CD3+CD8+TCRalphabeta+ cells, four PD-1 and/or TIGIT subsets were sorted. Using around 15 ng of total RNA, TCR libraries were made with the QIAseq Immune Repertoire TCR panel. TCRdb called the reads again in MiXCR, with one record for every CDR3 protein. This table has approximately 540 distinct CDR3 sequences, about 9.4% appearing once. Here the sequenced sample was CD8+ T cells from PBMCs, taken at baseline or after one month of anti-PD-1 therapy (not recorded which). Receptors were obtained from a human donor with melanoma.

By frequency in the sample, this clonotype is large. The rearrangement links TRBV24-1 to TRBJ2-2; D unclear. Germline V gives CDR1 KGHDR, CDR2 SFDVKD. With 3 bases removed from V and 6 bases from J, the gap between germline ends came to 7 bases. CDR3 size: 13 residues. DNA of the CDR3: TGTGCCACCAGTGATATGGATTCCGGGGAGCTGTTTTTT. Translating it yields CATSDMDSGELFF.

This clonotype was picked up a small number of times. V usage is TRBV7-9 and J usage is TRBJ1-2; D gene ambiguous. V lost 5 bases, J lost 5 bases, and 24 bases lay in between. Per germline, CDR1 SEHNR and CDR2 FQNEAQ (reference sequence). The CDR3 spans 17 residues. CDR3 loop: CASSRGLVTATGYGYTF. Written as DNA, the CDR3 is TGTGCCAGCAGCCGCGGGCTGGTAACTGCAACGGGGTATGGCTACACCTTC.

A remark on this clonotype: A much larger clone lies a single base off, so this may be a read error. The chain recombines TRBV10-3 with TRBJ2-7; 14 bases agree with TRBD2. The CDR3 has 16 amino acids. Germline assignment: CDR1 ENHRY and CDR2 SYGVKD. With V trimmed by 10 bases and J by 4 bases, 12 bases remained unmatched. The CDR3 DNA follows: TGTGCCACCAGCTGGACTAGCGGGGGGCCCTCATACGAGCAGTACTTC. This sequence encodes CATSWTSGGPSYEQYF.

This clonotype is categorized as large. DNA for the CDR3: TGTGCCAGCAGTGAAGCGCTCGGTAGGGATGAAAAACTGTTTTTT. Protein: CASSEALGRDEKLFF. V is TRBV2 and J is TRBJ1-4, with D uncertain. V gave up 0 bases and J gave up 6 bases, with 11 bases separating them. This CDR3 spans 15 amino acids. CDR1 and CDR2 (germline): SNHLY, FYNNEI.

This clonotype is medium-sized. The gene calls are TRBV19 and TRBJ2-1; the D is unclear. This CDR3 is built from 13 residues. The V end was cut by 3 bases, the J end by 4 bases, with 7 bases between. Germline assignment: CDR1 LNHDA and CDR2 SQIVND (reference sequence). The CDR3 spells CASSILTYNEQFF. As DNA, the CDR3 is TGTGCCAGTAGTATTCTTACGTACAATGAGCAGTTCTTC.

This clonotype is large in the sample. CDR3 bases: TGTGCCAGCAGCCTACTTCCGGGGGCGTCAGATACGCAGTATTTT. Translated, it gives CASSLLPGASDTQYF. V gene TRBV7-2 combines with J gene TRBJ2-3; perhaps D is TRBD1 or TRBD2 (6 bases each). V gave up 5 bases and J gave up 4 bases, with 16 bases separating them. CDR1 SGHTA and CDR2 FQGNSA come from the germline V gene. This CDR3 is 15 amino acids long.

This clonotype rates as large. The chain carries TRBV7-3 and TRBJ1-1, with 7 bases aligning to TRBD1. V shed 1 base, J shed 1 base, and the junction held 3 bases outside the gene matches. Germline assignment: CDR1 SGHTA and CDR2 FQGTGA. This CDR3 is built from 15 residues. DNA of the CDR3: TGTGCCAGCAGCTTAAATCCAGGGGGGAACACTGAAGCTTTCTTT. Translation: CASSLNPGGNTEAFF. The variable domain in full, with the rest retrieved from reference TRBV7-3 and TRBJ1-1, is GAGVSQTPSNKVTEKGKYVELRCDPISGHTALYWYRQSLGQGPEFLIYFQGTGAADDSGLPNDRFFAVRPEGSVSTLKIQRTERGDSAVYLCASSLNPGGNTEAFFGQGTRLTVV.

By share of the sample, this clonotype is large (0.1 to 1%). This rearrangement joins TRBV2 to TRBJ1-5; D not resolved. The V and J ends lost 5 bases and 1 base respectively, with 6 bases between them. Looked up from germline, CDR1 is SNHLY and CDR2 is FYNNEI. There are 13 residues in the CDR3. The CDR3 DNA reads TGTGCCAGCAGTCGGTACAGCAATCAGCCCCAGCATTTT. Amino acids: CASSRYSNQPQHF.

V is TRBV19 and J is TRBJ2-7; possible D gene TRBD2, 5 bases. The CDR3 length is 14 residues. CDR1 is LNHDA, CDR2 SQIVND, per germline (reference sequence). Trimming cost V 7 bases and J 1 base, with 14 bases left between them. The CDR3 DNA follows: TGTGCCAGTACCCCTGACGGGGAGTCCTACGAGCAGTACTTC. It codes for CASTPDGESYEQYF.

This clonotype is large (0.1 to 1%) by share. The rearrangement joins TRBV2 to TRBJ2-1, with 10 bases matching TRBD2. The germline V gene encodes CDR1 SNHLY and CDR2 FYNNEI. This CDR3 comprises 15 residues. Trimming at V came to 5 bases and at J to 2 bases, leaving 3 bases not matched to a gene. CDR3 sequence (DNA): TGTGCCAGCAGTCATAGCGGGGGGACCTACAATGAGCAGTTCTTC. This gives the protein CASSHSGGTYNEQFF.

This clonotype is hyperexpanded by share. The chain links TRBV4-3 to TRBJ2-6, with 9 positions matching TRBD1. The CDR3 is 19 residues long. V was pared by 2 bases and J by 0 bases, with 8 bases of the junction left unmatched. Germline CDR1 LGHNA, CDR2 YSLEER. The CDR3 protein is CASSQLAGTGSSGANVLTF. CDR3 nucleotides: TGCGCCAGCAGCCAACTGGCCGGGACAGGGAGCTCTGGGGCCAACGTCCTGACTTTC.

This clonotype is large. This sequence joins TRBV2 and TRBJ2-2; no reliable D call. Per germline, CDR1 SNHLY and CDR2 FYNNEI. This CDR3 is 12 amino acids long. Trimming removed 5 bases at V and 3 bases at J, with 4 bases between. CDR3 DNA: TGTGCCAGCAGTATCTACACCGGGGAGCTGTTTTTT. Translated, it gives CASSIYTGELFF.

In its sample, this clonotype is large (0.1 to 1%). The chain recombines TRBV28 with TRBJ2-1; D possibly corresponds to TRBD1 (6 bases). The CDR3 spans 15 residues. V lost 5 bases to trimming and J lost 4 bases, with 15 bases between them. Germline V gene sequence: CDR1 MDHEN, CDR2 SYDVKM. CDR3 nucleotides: TGTGCCAGCAGTCAGGGCAGGGGATGGTACAATGAGCAGTTCTTC. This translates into CASSQGRGWYNEQFF.

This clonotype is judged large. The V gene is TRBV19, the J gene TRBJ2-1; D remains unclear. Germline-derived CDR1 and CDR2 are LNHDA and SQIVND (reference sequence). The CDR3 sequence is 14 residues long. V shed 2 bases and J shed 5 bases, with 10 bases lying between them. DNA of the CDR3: TGTGCCAGTAGTATACGTACACAGAACAATGAGCAGTTCTTC. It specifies CASSIRTQNNEQFF.

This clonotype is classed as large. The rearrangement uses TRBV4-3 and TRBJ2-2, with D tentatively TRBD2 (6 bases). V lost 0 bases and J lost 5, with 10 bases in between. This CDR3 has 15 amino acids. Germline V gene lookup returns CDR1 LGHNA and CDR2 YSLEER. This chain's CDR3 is CASSQDMGGTGELFF. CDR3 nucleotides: TGCGCCAGCAGCCAAGATATGGGGGGAACCGGGGAGCTGTTTTTT.

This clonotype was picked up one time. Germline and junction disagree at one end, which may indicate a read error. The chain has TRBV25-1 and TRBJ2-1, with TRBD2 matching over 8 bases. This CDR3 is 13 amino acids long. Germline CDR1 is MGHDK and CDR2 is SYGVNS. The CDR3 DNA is TGTGCCCCCCGGGAGGGGAACTACAATGGGCAGTTCTTC. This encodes CAPREGNYNGQFF.

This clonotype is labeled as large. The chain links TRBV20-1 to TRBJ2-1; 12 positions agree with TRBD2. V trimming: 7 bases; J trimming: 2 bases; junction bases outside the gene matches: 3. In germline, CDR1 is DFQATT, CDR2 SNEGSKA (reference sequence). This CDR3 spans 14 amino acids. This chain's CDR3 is CSVTSGGTYNEQFF. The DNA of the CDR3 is TGCAGTGTCACTAGCGGGGGGACCTACAATGAGCAGTTCTTC.

For the CDR3, the DNA is TGTGCCAGCAGTTCCCGTGTGCCAATGGAGACCCAGTACTTC. Protein: CASSSRVPMETQYF. V is TRBV2 and J is TRBJ2-5; D is ambiguous. Germline values: CDR1 SNHLY, CDR2 FYNNEI. The ends were cut back, 5 bases at V and 5 bases at J, with 15 bases in the middle. The CDR3 consists of 14 residues.

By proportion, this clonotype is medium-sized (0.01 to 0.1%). CDR3 sequence: CSVESQNTEAFF. CDR3 DNA: TGCAGCGTTGAGAGTCAGAACACTGAAGCTTTCTTT. The V gene is TRBV29-1, the J gene TRBJ1-1, with D unresolved. The CDR3 length is 12 residues. The V end was cut by 3 bases, the J end by 1 base, with 6 bases between. Germline CDR1 reads SQVTM; CDR2 reads ANQGSEA.

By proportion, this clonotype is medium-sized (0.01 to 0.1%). CDR3 region: CSVSGGDVDTDTQYF. The CDR3 DNA reads TGCAGCGTTAGCGGAGGGGACGTCGACACAGATACGCAGTATTTT. This rearrangement joins TRBV29-1 to TRBJ2-3; the D gene is possibly TRBD2 (6 bases). V lost 5 bases and J 2 bases, leaving 17 bases between the germline ends. The CDR3 sequence is 15 residues long. The germline V gene encodes CDR1 SQVTM and CDR2 ANQGSEA.

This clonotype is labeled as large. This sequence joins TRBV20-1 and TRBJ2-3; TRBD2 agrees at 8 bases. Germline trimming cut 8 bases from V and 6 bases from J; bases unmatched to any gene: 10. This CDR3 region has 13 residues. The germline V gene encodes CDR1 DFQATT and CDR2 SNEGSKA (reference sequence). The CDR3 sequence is CSILAGLGDTQYF. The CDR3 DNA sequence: TGCAGTATCCTAGCGGGCCTAGGTGATACGCAGTATTTT.

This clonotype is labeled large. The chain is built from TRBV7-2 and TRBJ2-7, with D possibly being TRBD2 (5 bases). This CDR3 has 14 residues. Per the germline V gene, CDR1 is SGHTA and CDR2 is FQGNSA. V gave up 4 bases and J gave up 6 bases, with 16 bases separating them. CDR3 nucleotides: TGTGCCAGCAGCTACCCTGGCGAGGGAGTCGAGCAGTACTTC. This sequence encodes CASSYPGEGVEQYF.

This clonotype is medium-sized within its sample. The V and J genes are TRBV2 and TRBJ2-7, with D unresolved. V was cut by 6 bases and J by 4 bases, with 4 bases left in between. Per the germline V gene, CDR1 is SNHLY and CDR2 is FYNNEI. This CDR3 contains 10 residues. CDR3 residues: CASRTYEQYF. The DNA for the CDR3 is TGTGCCAGCAGGACTTACGAGCAGTACTTC.

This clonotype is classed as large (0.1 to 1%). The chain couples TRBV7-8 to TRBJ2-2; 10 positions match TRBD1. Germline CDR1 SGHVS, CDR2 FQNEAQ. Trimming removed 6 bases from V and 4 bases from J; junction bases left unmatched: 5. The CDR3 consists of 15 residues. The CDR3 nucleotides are TGTGCCAGCAGGATGTGGACAGGGGGCACCGGGGAGCTGTTTTTT. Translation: CASRMWTGGTGELFF.

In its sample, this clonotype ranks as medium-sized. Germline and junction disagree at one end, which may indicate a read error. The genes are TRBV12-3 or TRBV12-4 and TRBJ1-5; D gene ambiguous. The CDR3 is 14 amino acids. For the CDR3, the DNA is TGTGCCTGCAGCCGAGACTCCCTTAATCAGCCCCAGCATTTT. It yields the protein CACSRDSLNQPQHF.

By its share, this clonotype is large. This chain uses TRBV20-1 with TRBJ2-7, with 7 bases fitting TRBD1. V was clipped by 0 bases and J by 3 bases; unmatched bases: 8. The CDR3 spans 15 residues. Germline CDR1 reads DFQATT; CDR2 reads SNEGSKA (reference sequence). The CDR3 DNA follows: TGCAGTGCTAGAGATCTTGGGACAGAAGTCTACGAGCAGTACTTC. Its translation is CSARDLGTEVYEQYF.

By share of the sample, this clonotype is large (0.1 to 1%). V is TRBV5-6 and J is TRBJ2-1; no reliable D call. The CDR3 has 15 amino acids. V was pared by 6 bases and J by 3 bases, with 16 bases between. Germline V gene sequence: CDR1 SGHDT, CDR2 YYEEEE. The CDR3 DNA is TGTGCCAGCACCACCCAGGAGCGAGACTACAATGAGCAGTTCTTC. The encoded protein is CASTTQERDYNEQFF.

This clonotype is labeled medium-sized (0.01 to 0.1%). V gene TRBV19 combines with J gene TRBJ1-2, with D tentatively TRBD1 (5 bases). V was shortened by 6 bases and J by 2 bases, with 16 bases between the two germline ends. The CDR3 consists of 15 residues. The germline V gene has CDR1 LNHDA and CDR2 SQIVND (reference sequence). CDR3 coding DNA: TGTGCCAGTAGCCCTTTCGGGACGTCCAACTATGGCTACACCTTC. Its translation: CASSPFGTSNYGYTF.

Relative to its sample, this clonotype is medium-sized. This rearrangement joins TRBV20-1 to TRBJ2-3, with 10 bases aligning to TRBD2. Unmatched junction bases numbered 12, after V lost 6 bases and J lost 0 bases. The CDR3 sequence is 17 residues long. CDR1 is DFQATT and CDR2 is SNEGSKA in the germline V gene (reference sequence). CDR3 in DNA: TGCAGTGCGCTACTTAGCGGGAGGAGCCTTAGCACAGATACGCAGTATTTT. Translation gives CSALLSGRSLSTDTQYF.

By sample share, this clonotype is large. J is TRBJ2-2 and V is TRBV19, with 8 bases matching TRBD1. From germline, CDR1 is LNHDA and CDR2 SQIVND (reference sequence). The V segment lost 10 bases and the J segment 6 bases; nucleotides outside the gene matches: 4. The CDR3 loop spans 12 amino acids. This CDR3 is CATQTGAGELFF. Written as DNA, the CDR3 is TGTGCCACTCAGACAGGGGCCGGGGAGCTGTTTTTT.

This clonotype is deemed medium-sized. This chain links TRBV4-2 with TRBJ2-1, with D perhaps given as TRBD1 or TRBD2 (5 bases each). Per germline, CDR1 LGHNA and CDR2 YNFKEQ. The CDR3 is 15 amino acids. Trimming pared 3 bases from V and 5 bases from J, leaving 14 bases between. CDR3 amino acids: CASSHASLGDNEQFF. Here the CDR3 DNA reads TGTGCCAGCAGCCATGCCTCGTTGGGGGACAATGAGCAGTTCTTC.